This T cell receptor (beta chain) was observed in a study of glioma-infiltrating T cells. The iRepertoire nested amplicon-rescue multiplex PCR amplified TCR alpha and beta CDR3s from RNA. In TCRdb, the multiplex PCR reads were re-called with MiXCR into one record per CDR3 protein. The sample consists of approximately 190,000 distinct CDR3 sequences, over 30% of them appearing once. V lost 0 bases, J lost 7 bases, and 8 bases stayed unmatched. The CDR3 has 16 residues. Germline assignment: CDR1 MNHEY and CDR2 SMNVEV (reference sequence). The sample holds many counts of this clonotype. Sequences were obtained from glioma tissue, nonneoplastic brain tissue, or PBMCs (not recorded which). The sequence was obtained from a human donor with low-grade glioma or glioblastoma, undergoing nonglioma brain surgery, or in good health (not recorded which). The chain links TRBV27 to TRBJ1-5; 8 bases match TRBD1. This chain's CDR3 is CASSLSTGEKGQPQHF. CDR3 DNA: TGTGCCAGCAGTTTATCGACAGGGGAAAAGGGGCAGCCCCAGCATTTT.